This TCR beta chain appears in the sequencing data of a study of T-cell memory formation after mild COVID-19 (dated by TCRdb to 2020 to 2022). In the study overall: TCR sequence clusters from the two donors were largely donor specific. Two young, previously healthy adult volunteers made up the cohort, one male and one female. T-cell clones expanding and contracting after mild COVID-19 in a couple of donors were tracked by longitudinal TCRalpha and TCRbeta repertoire sequencing. Results the study describes overall, beyond this receptor: The study included only a couple of mild cases, and larger cohorts that include severe cases with pre-infection samples were judged to be necessary. Some responding clones were detected in pre-infection memory, which suggested that pre-existing cross-reactive memory T cells had joined the SARS-CoV-2 response. Balanced CD4/CD8 phenotypes were observed for clones contracting from day 15 to 85, whereas a bias towards CD4+ was observed for a second wave of clones expanding from day 15 to 37. Contracting CD4+ clones were located mainly in the CM and EM memory subsets, whereas CD8+ clones were found to be enriched in EMRA. The second-wave clones that peaked on day 37 were not confirmed to be SARS-CoV-2 specific.

PBMCs were isolated by Ficoll-Paque density gradient centrifugation. TCRdb names Illumina NovaSeq 6000 as the instrument used. Using 5'RACE with constant-segment primers, TCRalpha and TCRbeta cDNA libraries were constructed, with sample barcodes and unique molecular identifiers added in the process. RNA was extracted from every sample with Trizol reagent. The libraries were amplified in two PCR steps, and the second step added a second sample barcode and Illumina TruSeq adapters. Sequencing of libraries was performed on an Illumina NovaSeq with 2 x 150 bp paired-end reads. The paper's processing steps were these. Reads were demultiplexed and collapsed into UMI-guided consensus sequences with migec v1.2.7. Using mixcr v2.1.11, UMI consensuses were aligned to TRA and TRB V and J templates and then assembled into clonotypes. Clonotypes were classified as expanded or contracted when called significant by both edgeR and NoisET, with noise models trained on biological replicates. For edgeR calls, the cutoffs were a false discovery rate-adjusted p below 0.01 and a log2 fold-change threshold of 1. As an exploratory analysis of dynamics, max-normalized trajectories of the 1000 most abundant clonotypes were examined by PCA with hierarchical clustering. Separately sequenced CD4+ and CD8+ repertoires were used to assign the CD4 or CD8 phenotype of responding clones. TCRdb reworked the public reads: Q25 trimming with fastp, MiXCR clone assembly, productive beta chains retained. Here each entry gathers all rows of one CDR3 protein and keeps the most common genes and DNA. The V and J calls shown here were made by TCRdb, not taken from the authors' results. The sample includes some 82,000 distinct CDR3 sequences, with 9.5% to 15% observed a single time. The ten largest clones take up 41% of the sample.

In its sample, this clonotype was seen many times. This receptor's antigen is unknown. Base qualities are not recorded, but no much larger clone differs from it by a single base. From the germline V gene, CDR1 is LGHNA and CDR2 is YSLEER. V loses 0 bases of germline sequence and J loses 5 bases, and the interval between the two ends is 23 bases. Including the terminal cysteine and phenylalanine, the CDR3 comprises 19 residues. The only DNA kept is the CDR3, 57 bases in frame from the first base. The sequence came from a man aged 18 to 29 who had mild COVID-19 (a few samples of this study predate the infection). The sample titles of this study are shuffled in the database, so cell type and time point are left out; the donor was told from shared clones. The sequenced sample consisted of PBMCs or a T cell subset sorted from them (not recorded which). The V and J segments used are TRBV4-3 and TRBJ2-1; TRBD2 could be the D gene, as 5 bases match. The CDR3 is CASSQDLGVAGRGNNEQFF. The nucleotides are TGCGCCAGCAGCCAAGATCTGGGTGTTGCAGGACGAGGGAACAATGAGCAGTTCTTC.